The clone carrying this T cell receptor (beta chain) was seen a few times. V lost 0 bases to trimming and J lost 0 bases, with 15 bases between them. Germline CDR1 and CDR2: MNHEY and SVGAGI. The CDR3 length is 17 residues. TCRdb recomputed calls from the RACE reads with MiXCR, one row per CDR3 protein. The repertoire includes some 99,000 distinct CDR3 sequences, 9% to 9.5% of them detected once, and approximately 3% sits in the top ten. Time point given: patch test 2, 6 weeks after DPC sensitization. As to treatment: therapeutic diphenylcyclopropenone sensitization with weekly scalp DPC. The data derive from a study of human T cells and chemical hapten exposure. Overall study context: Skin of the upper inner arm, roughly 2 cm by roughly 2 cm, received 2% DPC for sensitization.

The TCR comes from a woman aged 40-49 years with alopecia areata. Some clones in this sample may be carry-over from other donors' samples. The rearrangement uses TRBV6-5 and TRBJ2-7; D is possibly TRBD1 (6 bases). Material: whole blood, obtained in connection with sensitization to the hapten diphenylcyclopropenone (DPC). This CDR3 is CASSYSMGQGYSYEQYF. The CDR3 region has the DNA TGTGCCAGCAGTTACTCCATGGGGCAGGGGTACTCCTACGAGCAGTACTTC.